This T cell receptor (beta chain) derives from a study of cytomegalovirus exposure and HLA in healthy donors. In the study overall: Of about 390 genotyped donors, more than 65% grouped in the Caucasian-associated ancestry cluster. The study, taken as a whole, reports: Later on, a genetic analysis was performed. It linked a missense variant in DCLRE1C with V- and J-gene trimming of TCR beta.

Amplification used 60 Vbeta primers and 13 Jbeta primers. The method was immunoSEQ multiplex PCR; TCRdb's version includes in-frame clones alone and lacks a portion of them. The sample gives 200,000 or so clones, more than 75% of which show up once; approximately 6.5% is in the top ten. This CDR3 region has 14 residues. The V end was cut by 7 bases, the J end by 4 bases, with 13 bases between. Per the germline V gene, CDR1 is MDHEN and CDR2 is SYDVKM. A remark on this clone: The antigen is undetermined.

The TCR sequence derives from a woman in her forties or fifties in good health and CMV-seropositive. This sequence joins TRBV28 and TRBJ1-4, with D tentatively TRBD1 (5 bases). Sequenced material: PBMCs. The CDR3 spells CASTLRQFNEKLFF. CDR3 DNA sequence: TGTGCCAGCACCTTGCGACAGTTTAATGAAAAACTGTTTTTT.